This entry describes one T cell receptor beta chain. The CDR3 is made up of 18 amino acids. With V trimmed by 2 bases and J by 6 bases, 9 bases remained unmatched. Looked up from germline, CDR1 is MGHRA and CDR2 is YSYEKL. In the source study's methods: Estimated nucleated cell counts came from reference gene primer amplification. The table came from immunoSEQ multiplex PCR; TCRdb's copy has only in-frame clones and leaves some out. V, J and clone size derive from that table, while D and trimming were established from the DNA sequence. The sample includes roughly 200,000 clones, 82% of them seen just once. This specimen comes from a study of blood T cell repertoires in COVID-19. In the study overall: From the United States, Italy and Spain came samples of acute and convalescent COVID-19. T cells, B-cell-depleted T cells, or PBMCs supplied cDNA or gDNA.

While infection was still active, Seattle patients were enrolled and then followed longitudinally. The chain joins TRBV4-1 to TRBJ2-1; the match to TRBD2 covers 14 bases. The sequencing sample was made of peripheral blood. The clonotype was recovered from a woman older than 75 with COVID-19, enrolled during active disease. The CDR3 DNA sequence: TGCGCCAGCAGCCAAAGAGAGCTAGGACTAGCGGGAGGCAATGAGCAGTTCTTC. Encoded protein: CASSQRELGLAGGNEQFF.